Below, 30 T cell receptor beta chains from the same sample are listed, as sequenced in a study of tumor-infiltrating lymphocytes in primary liver carcinoma. Unsorted bulk tissue of about 20-31 mg yielded co-extracted RNA and DNA. The input was around 530 ng total RNA; TCR beta cDNA was made from it with a constant-region primer. Slightly modified ARM-PCR, run as three nested multiplex PCR rounds, produced the TCR beta libraries. Amplification in the first two PCR rounds was performed using TRBV1-TRBV30 forward primers and a C-beta reverse primer for around 11 cycles each. TCRdb used MiXCR to reprocess the multiplex PCR reads, holding one entry per CDR3 protein. The sample carries about 110,000 distinct CDR3 sequences, around two thirds recorded once. The sample taken for sequencing was liver tumor tissue from sampling region 1. The subset: tumor region T1, superior pole. These receptor sequences come from a woman in her fifties or sixties with primary liver carcinoma and hepatitis B virus infection.

This clonotype was found many times. V usage is TRBV11-1 and J usage is TRBJ2-7, with 10 positions matching TRBD1. In germline, CDR1 is SGHAT, CDR2 FQDESV (reference sequence). Trimming removed 4 bases from V and 4 bases from J; junction bases left unmatched: 7. The CDR3 consists of 15 residues. CDR3 sequence reads: CASSYPGTGAYEQYF. CDR3 sequence (DNA): TGTGCCAGCAGCTACCCCGGGACAGGGGCTTACGAGCAGTACTTC.

In the case of this clonotype: A much larger clone is a single base away; this may be a read error. The chain uses TRBV6-6 and TRBJ2-7, with D maybe TRBD2 (5 bases). CDR3 size: 14 residues. The ends were cut back, 5 bases at V and 2 bases at J, with 13 bases in the middle. Per germline, CDR1 MNHNY and CDR2 SVGAGI (reference sequence). The CDR3 sequence is CASSPDSSPYEQYF. The DNA for the CDR3 is TGTGCCAGCAGTCCGGACTCGAGCCCCTACGAGCAGTACTTC.

As for this clonotype: One junction end does not reproduce the germline sequence, and a read error may be involved. The V gene is TRBV6-2 or TRBV6-3, the J gene TRBJ2-5, with 9 bases identical to TRBD2. Germline V gives CDR1 MNHEY, CDR2 SVGEGT. The CDR3 consists of 17 residues. The DNA for the CDR3 is TGCGCCAGCAGTCACCTCTCTGTAGCGGGAGCACGAGAGACCCAGTACTTC. Encoded protein: CASSHLSVAGARETQYF.

This clonotype was seen once. The chain has TRBV7-8 and TRBJ1-6; perhaps TRBD1 as D (5 bases). The CDR3 is 15 amino acids. Trimming removed 5 bases at V and 12 bases at J, with 20 bases between. Germline CDR1 reads SGHVS; CDR2 reads FQNEAQ. The CDR3 nucleotides are TGTGCCAGCAGCGTTAGGCAGGGTCCGAGCTTACCCCTCCACTTT. This sequence encodes CASSVRQGPSLPLHF. The whole variable domain, filled in from reference TRBV7-8 and TRBJ1-6, reads GAGVSQSPRYKVAKRGQDVALRCDPISGHVSLFWYQQALGQGPEFLTYFQNEAQLDKSGLPSDRFFAERPEGSVSTLKIQRTQQEDSAVYLCASSVRQGPSLPLHFGNGTRLTVT.

Comment on this clonotype: This may be a read error: a much more frequent sequence differs by one nucleotide. The chain has TRBV4-1 and TRBJ2-4; D unresolved. The V gene's germline CDR1 is MGHRA and CDR2 YSYEKL. This CDR3 comprises 15 residues. This chain's CDR3 is CASSQLFLAKIIQYF. The CDR3 coding sequence is TGCGCCAGCAGCCAACTATTTTTAGCCAAAATCATTCAGTACTTC.

In its sample, this clonotype was seen once. The junction departs from germline at one end; a sequencing error may be responsible. This sequence joins TRBV11-2 and TRBJ2-7; 9 bases match TRBD1. The CDR3 totals 14 residues. The germline V gene encodes CDR1 SGHAT and CDR2 FQNNGV. The CDR3 reads CANSTTGGAYGQYF. CDR3 in DNA: TGTGCCAACAGCACGACAGGGGGGGCCTACGGGCAGTACTTC.

The CDR3 nucleotides are TGTGCCACCATCCCGGGCATCCTGTACAATGAGCAGTTCTTC. This gives the protein CATIPGILYNEQFF. The chain uses TRBV28 and TRBJ2-1; D ambiguous. The CDR3 has 14 residues. Germline V gives CDR1 MDHEN, CDR2 SYDVKM. The V and J ends lost 10 bases and 4 bases respectively, with 17 bases between them.

As for this clonotype: Germline and junction disagree at one end, which may indicate a read error. This chain connects TRBV28 to TRBJ1-1; a possible D gene is TRBD1 (6 bases). The CDR3 totals 12 residues. The germline V gene has CDR1 MDHEN and CDR2 SYDVKM. CDR3 bases: TGTGCCAGTAGTTCGGGGACACCTAAGGCTTTCTTT. Its translation is CASSSGTPKAFF.

This clonotype came up many times. V gene TRBV12-3 or TRBV12-4 combines with J gene TRBJ2-7; the match to TRBD2 covers 11 bases. V trimming: 5 bases; J trimming: 6 bases; junction bases outside the gene matches: 6. There are 14 residues in the CDR3. CDR3 protein: CASSRQLAGVEQYF. As DNA, the CDR3 is TGTGCCAGCAGTAGACAACTAGCGGGAGTCGAGCAGTACTTC.

As to this clonotype: One end of the junction is discordant with germline, which a read error may explain. V gene TRBV11-3 combines with J gene TRBJ1-1, with D perhaps TRBD1 (5 bases). Germline V lookup: CDR1 SGHNT, CDR2 YENEEA. The CDR3 sequence is 16 residues long. This CDR3 reads CASSLREGGLDTEASF. For the CDR3, the DNA is TGTGCCAGTAGCTTACGAGAGGGAGGTTTGGACACTGAAGCTTCCTTT.

The table lists this clonotype with many counts. The genes are TRBV29-1 and TRBJ2-7, with D possibly TRBD2 on 7 matching bases. Germline V CDR1 and CDR2: SQVTM, ANQGSEA. Trimming removed 7 bases at V and 4 bases at J, with 29 bases between. The length of the CDR3 is 17 residues. The CDR3, as DNA: TGCAGCGGACTAGGGCGCGCGCTCTCGGGGGGCCTTTACGAGCAGTACTTC. Translated: CSGLGRALSGGLYEQYF.

The chain couples TRBV7-8 to TRBJ2-1, with TRBD2 matching 11 bases. The CDR3 has 12 amino acids. The trim removed 6 bases at V and 10 bases at J, leaving 2 bases unmatched. Germline CDR1 and CDR2: SGHVS and FQNEAQ. CDR3 amino acids: CASRTSGAEQFF. CDR3 sequence (DNA): TGTGCCAGCAGGACTAGCGGGGCAGAGCAGTTCTTC.

On this clonotype itself: The conserved closing phenylalanine or tryptophan is absent in this CDR3, likely reflecting a read error. The gene calls are TRBV5-1 and TRBJ1-2, with D possibly matching TRBD1 (6 bases). Germline V gene lookup returns CDR1 SGHRS and CDR2 YFSETQ. The V and J ends lost 3 bases and 6 bases respectively, with 18 bases between them. The CDR3 has 15 amino acids. The DNA of the CDR3 is TGCGCCAGCAGCTCCAACAGGGCAGAGGCGCATGGCTACACCTCC. This gives the protein CASSSNRAEAHGYTS.

This chain connects TRBV18 to TRBJ1-2, with D possibly being TRBD1 (6 bases). Germline assignment: CDR1 KGHSH and CDR2 LQKENI. Trimming shortened V by 6 bases and J by 2 bases, and 10 bases separated the two germline ends. The CDR3 is 13 residues long. CDR3 sequence: CASSTGQNYGYTF. The DNA of the CDR3 is TGTGCCAGCTCCACAGGGCAGAACTATGGCTACACCTTC.

A note on this clonotype: Its ends do not fully match the called genes, so a read error is possible. The chain has TRBV29-1 and TRBJ1-2; D might be TRBD1 (6 bases). The germline V gene has CDR1 SQVTM and CDR2 ANQGSEA. The CDR3 loop spans 13 amino acids. CDR3 sequence: CSVERQVDYGYTF. The CDR3 DNA reads TGTAGCGTTGAAAGACAGGTTGACTATGGCTACACCTTC.

This clonotype has only a few counts. The final CDR3 position lacks the conserved phenylalanine or tryptophan, pointing to a likely read error. The chain has TRBV6-5 and TRBJ2-3; maybe TRBD1 (6 bases). Germline V gives CDR1 MNHEY, CDR2 SVGAGI. This CDR3 region has 16 residues. Deletions cut 6 bases from V and 5 bases from J, with 21 bases between. The CDR3 DNA reads as TGTGCCAGCAGATCCTGGGGGCATGGTCGCATAGATACGCAGTATGTT. This codes for CASRSWGHGRIDTQYV.

Note on this clonotype: A read error is possible here, since a much larger clone lies one base away. This chain joins TRBV29-1 and TRBJ2-3, with D possibly TRBD1 on 6 matching bases. The germline CDR1 and CDR2 sequences are SQVTM and ANQGSEA. Trimming took 4 bases from V and 9 from J, leaving 14 bases between them. This CDR3 contains 12 residues. The DNA for the CDR3 is TGCAGCGTTGGAGTTTATCAGGGGACGCAGTATTTT. It specifies CSVGVYQGTQYF.

Notes on this clonotype: Germline is not matched at one junction end, which may reflect a read error. The chain employs TRBV4-1 and TRBJ1-5; 7 bases match TRBD1. The CDR3 is 14 amino acids. Germline assignment: CDR1 MGHRA and CDR2 YSYEKL. The CDR3 reads CANSQTGQYQSQHF. In DNA form, the CDR3 reads TGCGCCAACAGCCAGACAGGGCAATATCAGTCCCAGCATTTT.

This clonotype was picked up one time. It may be a read error: a sequence one base away is much more abundant. V gene TRBV5-6 combines with J gene TRBJ2-2, with 10 positions matching TRBD2. CDR1 and CDR2 from the germline V gene are SGHDT and YYEEEE. This CDR3 spans 17 amino acids. With V trimmed by 1 base and J by 0 bases, 3 bases remained unmatched. CDR3 nucleotides: TGTGCCAGCAGCTTGTACGGACTAGCGGCGAACACCGGGGAGCTGTTTTTT. Its translation is CASSLYGLAANTGELFF.

This clonotype has at least ten counts. V and J are TRBV12-3 or TRBV12-4 and TRBJ1-1; TRBD1 aligns across 10 bases. With 8 bases clipped from V and 4 bases from J, the junction kept 4 bases outside the gene matches. The CDR3 is 13 amino acids. The CDR3 coding sequence is TGTGCCAGCGGGGGGACAGGGGCCACTGAAGCTTTCTTT. Its protein is CASGGTGATEAFF.

This clonotype was counted between two and nine times. A junction boundary mismatches the germline segment, possibly from a read error. For the CDR3, the DNA is TGTGTCAGCAGTTCCAGGACTAGCGGGATATACAATGAGCAGTTCTTC. This encodes CVSSSRTSGIYNEQFF. This chain joins TRBV6-5 and TRBJ2-1, with TRBD2 identical over 12 bases. This CDR3 comprises 16 residues. Germline V gene data show CDR1 as MNHEY and CDR2 as SVGAGI.

The rearrangement links TRBV11-1 to TRBJ1-2, with 7 bases that match TRBD1. The germline V gene has CDR1 SGHAT and CDR2 FQDESV (reference sequence). The CDR3 has 13 amino acids. The V gene end was trimmed by 10 bases and the J gene end by 6 bases; junction bases not matched to a gene: 11. Written as DNA, the CDR3 is TGTGCCAACAACTTGACAGGGTGGGATGGCTACACCTTC. Its translation: CANNLTGWDGYTF.

Turning to this clonotype: A single base separates this from a much larger clone, so it may be a read error. V usage is TRBV4-1 and J usage is TRBJ1-1; D remains unclear. V lost 0 bases and J lost 3, with 11 bases in between. This CDR3 contains 15 residues. Germline CDR1 reads MGHRA; CDR2 reads YSYEKL. DNA for the CDR3: TGCGCCAGCAGCCAAGATGACACAGAGTACACTGAAGCTTTCTTT. It codes for CASSQDDTEYTEAFF.

As to this clonotype: A much larger clone differs by one base, so this may be a read error. The chain uses TRBV6-2 or TRBV6-3 and TRBJ2-5, with D unresolved. Trimming took off 2 bases at V and 10 bases at J, with 11 bases between the two ends. From germline, CDR1 is MNHEY and CDR2 SVGEGT. The CDR3 extends over 12 amino acids. Here the CDR3 DNA reads TGTGCCAGCAGTTACACAAGACCAATCCAGTACTTC. It specifies CASSYTRPIQYF.

To note about this clonotype: The missing conserved phenylalanine or tryptophan at the end of this CDR3 makes a read error likely. The V call is TRBV5-4, the J call TRBJ2-7; a weak D match, TRBD2 (5 bases). Germline CDR1 is SGHNT and CDR2 is YYREEE (reference sequence). The CDR3 length is 12 residues. V lost 4 bases to trimming and J lost 5 bases, with 10 bases between them. The CDR3 nucleotides are TGTGCCAGCAGCCGGGATAGGGACGAGCAGTACCTC. Translating it yields CASSRDRDEQYL.

This chain connects TRBV6-1 to TRBJ1-6; TRBD1 might be the D (5 bases). The CDR3 spans 14 residues. V was trimmed by 5 bases and J by 7 bases, leaving 12 bases between them. Germline V gene lookup returns CDR1 MNHNS and CDR2 SASEGT. CDR3 sequence reads: CASSRQPSNSPLHF. CDR3 nucleotides: TGTGCCAGCAGTAGACAGCCTTCGAATTCACCCCTCCACTTT.

With respect to this clonotype: One end of the junction fails to match germline, which may point to a read error. The V and J genes are TRBV11-2 and TRBJ2-1; the match to TRBD2 covers 7 bases. This CDR3 contains 15 residues. Germline CDR1 SGHAT, CDR2 FQNNGV. This chain's CDR3 is CANSLHPSGYNEQFF. DNA of the CDR3: TGTGCCAACAGCTTACACCCTAGCGGCTACAATGAACAGTTCTTC.

This chain joins TRBV5-1 and TRBJ2-7; TRBD1 agrees at 8 bases. V lost 4 bases to trimming and J lost 2 bases; unmatched junction nucleotides: 5. This CDR3 comprises 14 residues. Germline assignment: CDR1 SGHRS and CDR2 YFSETQ. The CDR3 sequence: CASSLDRATYEQYF. The CDR3 nucleotides read TGCGCCAGCAGCCTGGACAGGGCGACCTACGAGCAGTACTTC.

In the case of this clonotype: The CDR3 does not close with the conserved phenylalanine or tryptophan, likely indicating a read error. The chain couples TRBV11-2 to TRBJ2-1, with D possibly called TRBD1 or TRBD2 (5 bases each). This CDR3 has 16 amino acids. Germline CDR1 reads SGHAT; CDR2 reads FQNNGV. This CDR3 is CAISPRDPSSYNEQFL. The CDR3 region has the DNA TGTGCCATCAGCCCCCGGGACCCGAGCTCCTACAATGAGCAGTTCCTC.

In this sample, this clonotype is medium-sized. The CDR3 DNA reads TGTGCCAGCAGCTCCGGGACTAGCTTCCCCAATGAGCAGTTCTTC. This gives the protein CASSSGTSFPNEQFF. The chain couples TRBV11-2 to TRBJ2-1; TRBD2 matches at 9 bases. CDR1 is SGHAT and CDR2 is FQNNGV in the germline V gene. Trimming cost V 4 bases and J 6 bases; bases outside gene matches: 7. The CDR3 has 15 residues.